Only a few counts were recorded for the clone carrying this TCR beta chain. The target antigen is unknown. The table came from immunoSEQ multiplex PCR; TCRdb's copy has only in-frame clones and leaves some out. The table includes tens of thousands of clones, roughly 84% detected once. Autoimmune disease history or systemic immunosuppression led to patient exclusion. Sampling of blood occurred at baseline, cycle 4 day 1, and cycle 7 day 1. This record belongs to a study of OX40 agonist ivuxolimab in advanced cancers. Study summary: As their treatment, patients were administered ivuxolimab, an agonistic anti-OX40 (CD134) antibody. Study results and limitations: Normalized T-cell clonal expansion was also low in some nonresponders.

The CDR3 contains 15 residues. Unmatched junction bases numbered 7, after V lost 5 bases and J lost 6 bases. CDR1 SEHNR and CDR2 FQNEAQ come from the germline V gene (reference sequence). The input for sequencing was CD4+ or CD8+ T cells sorted from blood, taken in a trial of the OX40 agonist ivuxolimab. The rearrangement links TRBV7-9 to TRBJ2-2, with 9 bases fitting TRBD1. This clonotype was sampled from an adult with an advanced solid tumor such as melanoma, head and neck, liver or kidney cancer. The CDR3 region is CASSRGTGLPGELFF. CDR3 bases: TGTGCCAGCAGCCGCGGGACAGGGCTACCCGGGGAGCTGTTTTTT.